The 10 T cell receptor beta chains presented below share a single source sample, sequenced in a study of OX40 agonist ivuxolimab in advanced cancers. The repertoire was sequenced with immunoSEQ multiplex PCR; TCRdb's copy has only in-frame clones and lacks some. The data show 50,000 to 65,000 clones, approximately 88% seen once. Material: CD4+ or CD8+ T cells sorted from blood, obtained in a trial of the OX40 agonist ivuxolimab. The receptor source for this set is an adult with an advanced solid tumor such as melanoma, head and neck, liver or kidney cancer.

V and J are TRBV30 and TRBJ1-2; a weak D match, TRBD1 (5 bases). The CDR3 is 14 residues long. Trimming pared 0 bases from V and 5 bases from J, leaving 13 bases between. Germline-derived CDR1 and CDR2 are GTSNPN and SVGIG (reference sequence). CDR3 region: CAWSVSRVPYGYTF. Written as DNA, the CDR3 is TGTGCCTGGAGTGTTAGCAGGGTGCCATATGGCTACACCTTC.

The V gene is TRBV5-1, the J gene TRBJ2-3; tentatively, D is TRBD2 (6 bases). Germline CDR1 and CDR2: SGHRS and YFSETQ. The V and J ends lost 3 bases and 2 bases respectively, with 10 bases between them. The CDR3 is 14 amino acids. CDR3 nucleotide sequence: TGCGCCAGCAGCTCCCGGGGGACCACAGATACGCAGTATTTT. Amino acids: CASSSRGTTDTQYF.

V and J are TRBV4-3 and TRBJ1-6; D call uncertain. Germline lookup yields CDR1 LGHNA and CDR2 YSLEER. V dropped 4 bases and J dropped 8 bases, with 9 bases sitting between them. CDR3 length: 13 residues. In DNA, the CDR3 is TGCGCCAGCAGCCCCACCTCTGATTCACCCCTCCACTTT. Its translation: CASSPTSDSPLHF.

The genes are TRBV10-2 and TRBJ2-5, with TRBD2 identical over 9 bases. The germline V gene encodes CDR1 WSHSY and CDR2 SAAADI. This CDR3 region has 13 residues. The junction had 1 base not matched to a gene; V was cut back by 7 bases and J by 1 base. The CDR3 DNA is TGCGCCAGCAAACTAGCGGGCCAAGAGACCCAGTACTTC. Protein product: CASKLAGQETQYF.

J is TRBJ2-2 and V is TRBV5-1; 10 positions match TRBD2. V shed 5 bases and J 3 bases; nucleotides not matched to a gene: 10. Germline V gene data show CDR1 as SGHRS and CDR2 as YFSETQ. There are 17 residues in the CDR3. CDR3 amino acids: CASSLAGLAGDTGELFF. DNA for the CDR3: TGCGCCAGCAGTCTGGCAGGCCTAGCGGGAGACACCGGGGAGCTGTTTTTT.

The rearrangement joins TRBV6-5 to TRBJ1-2; D unclear. Germline CDR1 is MNHEY and CDR2 is SVGAGI. The CDR3 is made up of 15 amino acids. The V and J ends lost 5 bases and 2 bases respectively, with 15 bases between them. In DNA, the CDR3 is TGTGCCAGCAGTACTGTCCCCGCTCTGAACTATGGCTACACCTTC. Its translation is CASSTVPALNYGYTF.

There are a few counts of this clone. The V call is TRBV4-2, the J call TRBJ2-2, with unresolved D. Trimming pared 0 bases from V and 9 bases from J, leaving 20 bases between. In germline, CDR1 is LGHNA, CDR2 YNFKEQ. The CDR3 runs 17 residues. The CDR3 bases are TGTGCCAGCAGCCAAGAACTCTTCGGCAGCCAAGCTAGGGAGCTGTTTTTT. Translating gives CASSQELFGSQARELFF.

V is TRBV30 and J is TRBJ2-4; 9 bases align to TRBD2. V was clipped by 5 bases and J by 7 bases; unmatched bases: 6. Germline lookup yields CDR1 GTSNPN and CDR2 SVGIG (reference sequence). The CDR3 contains 13 residues. CDR3 sequence: CAWGLGLANIQYF. CDR3 coding DNA: TGTGCCTGGGGCCTTGGACTAGCGAACATTCAGTACTTC. The full variable domain, with the rest looked up from reference TRBV30 and TRBJ2-4, is SQTIHQWPATLVQPVGSPLSLECTVEGTSNPNLYWYRQAAGRGLQLLFYSVGIGQISSEVPQNLSASRPQDRQFILSSKKLLLSDSGFYLCAWGLGLANIQYFGAGTRLSVL.

The chain employs TRBV5-6 and TRBJ1-2; 7 nucleotides agree with TRBD1. Germline CDR1 SGHDT, CDR2 YYEEEE. Germline trimming cut 4 bases from V and 3 bases from J; bases unmatched to any gene: 6. The CDR3 totals 14 residues. CDR3 in DNA: TGTGCCAGCAGCCCCACAGGGGAGTACTATGGCTACACCTTC. Translated, it gives CASSPTGEYYGYTF.

V and J are TRBV19 and TRBJ1-2; weak D call: TRBD1 (6 bases). The V and J ends lost 3 bases and 10 bases respectively, with 12 bases between them. The V gene's germline CDR1 is LNHDA and CDR2 SQIVND (reference sequence). The CDR3 covers 12 residues. The CDR3 spells CASSMSQGPYTF. Written as DNA, the CDR3 is TGTGCCAGTAGTATGAGTCAGGGGCCCTACACCTTC.